The clone carrying this T cell receptor beta chain was counted ten times or more. What it recognizes is unknown. MiXCR, run by TCRdb on the 5' RACE reads, gives a single entry per CDR3 protein. Here the sample spans 500,000 to 700,000 distinct CDR3 sequences, less than 9% being singletons. The germline CDR1 and CDR2 sequences are SGHRS and YFSETQ. J was trimmed by 4 bases and V by 4 bases; bases with no gene match: 3. CDR3 size: 14 residues. The sample is drawn from a study of identical twins. Findings and limits, study-wide: Monozygotic twin pairs showed more out-of-frame TCR alpha sharing than models estimated. Out-of-frame alpha sequences common to twins exhibited a surplus of low generation probability.

These same records also appear under a second study, on yellow fever vaccine responses in identical twins. From that report: Reportedly, the response of twins' T cells to the vaccine seemed partly convergent, partly personalized.

Sequencing was done on a sample of PBMCs. The sequence was obtained from a woman aged 18-35 years in good health. The chain uses TRBV5-1 and TRBJ2-1, with 9 positions matching TRBD2. The CDR3 DNA sequence: TGCGCCAGCAGCGGCGGGGGGGTGTACAATGAGCAGTTCTTC. Protein sequence: CASSGGGVYNEQFF. Full variable domain (missing parts from reference TRBV5-1 and TRBJ2-1): KAGVTQTPRYLIKTRGQQVTLSCSPISGHRSVSWYQQTPGQGLQFLFEYFSETQRNKGNFPGRFSGRQFSNSRSEMNVSTLELGDSALYLCASSGGGVYNEQFFGPGTRLTVL.